This is a list of T cell receptor beta chains from one sample in a study of radiotherapy plus CTLA-4 blockade in lung cancer. Data came from immunoSEQ multiplex PCR; TCRdb stores just in-frame clones and leaves some out. Among roughly 59,000 clones, 70% to 80% were seen once, and the ten largest hold approximately 8.3%. The input for sequencing was peripheral blood, taken from a patient treated with radiotherapy plus ipilimumab. Receptors originate from a human donor with non-small cell lung cancer whose response to radiotherapy plus ipilimumab could not be evaluated. Each CDR3 is given with its conserved first and last residue. A D gene is named only where the DNA matches it firmly. Some rows mark clone size as missing; the rest say once, few, many or name a class of expanded clone.

>TRBJ1-5|TRBV7-2|NA|NA
CASSLRLGSLNQPQHF
TGTGCCAGCAGCTTACGATTAGGGAGCCTCAATCAGCCCCAGCATTTT
>TRBJ1-2|TRBV5-8|NA|NA
CASSPAREVLVDGYTF
TGTGCCAGCAGCCCGGCCAGGGAGGTGTTAGTCGATGGCTACACCTTC
>TRBJ2-7|TRBV6-5|NA|NA
CASTPGGRNEQYF
TGTGCCAGCACGCCCGGGGGGCGGAACGAGCAGTACTTC
>TRBJ1-1|TRBV28|TRBD1|NA
CASRAQGATTEAFF
TGTGCCAGCAGAGCACAGGGGGCGACCACTGAAGCTTTCTTT
>TRBJ2-1|TRBV4-1|NA|NA
CASSQLGDHWFF
TGCGCCAGCAGCCAACTCGGGGATCACTGGTTCTTC
>TRBJ1-2|TRBV28|NA|NA
CASSELRLGDRRTLNYGYTF
TGTGCCAGCAGTGAGTTAAGGCTCGGCGACAGGCGTACACTCAACTATGGCTACACCTTC
>TRBJ1-4|TRBV2|NA|NA
CASSSYTGGGREKLFF
TGTGCCAGCAGTTCATATACGGGGGGCGGAAGGGAAAAACTGTTTTTT
>TRBJ1-1|TRBV30|TRBD1|NA
CAWNKQGQGREGTEAFF
TGTGCCTGGAATAAACAGGGGCAGGGGCGCGAAGGTACTGAAGCTTTCTTT
>TRBJ1-1|TRBV2|NA|NA
CASSDPGENTEAFF
TGTGCCAGCAGTGATCCAGGGGAGAACACTGAAGCTTTCTTT
>TRBJ1-4|TRBV19|NA|NA
CASSIARQGHPNEKLFF
TGTGCCAGTAGTATCGCTCGGCAGGGGCATCCTAATGAAAAACTGTTTTTT
>TRBJ1-2|TRBV7-8|NA|NA
CASSLGSDYGYTF
TGTGCCAGCAGCCTCGGTAGTGACTATGGCTACACCTTC
>TRBJ2-1|TRBV2|TRBD2|NA
CASRALAGGMDEQFF
TGTGCCAGCAGAGCACTAGCGGGAGGAATGGATGAGCAGTTCTTC
>TRBJ2-1|TRBV5-1|NA|NA
CASSFGADGDEQFF
TGCGCCAGCAGCTTTGGTGCAGACGGGGATGAGCAGTTCTTC
>TRBJ2-3|TRBV4-1|TRBD2|NA
CASSQFVAGDTDTQYF
TGCGCCAGCAGCCAGTTCGTAGCGGGGGACACAGATACGCAGTATTTT
>TRBJ2-7|TRBV7-9|NA|NA
CASRRSGSYYEQYF
TGTGCCAGCAGGAGGAGTGGGAGTTACTACGAGCAGTACTTC
>TRBJ2-7|TRBV7-2|NA|NA
CASSLDRQVSYEQYF
TGTGCCAGCAGCTTAGACAGACAGGTCTCCTACGAGCAGTACTTC
>TRBJ2-5|TRBV5-5|TRBD1|NA
CASRFSSGTEETQYF
TGTGCCAGCCGATTCTCCTCCGGGACAGAAGAGACCCAGTACTTC
>TRBJ2-1|TRBV7-3|TRBD1|NA
CASSRDRGYNEQFF
TGTGCCAGCAGTCGGGACAGGGGATACAATGAGCAGTTCTTC
>TRBJ2-2|TRBV30|NA|NA
CAWNRGTGELFF
TGTGCCTGGAATAGGGGGACCGGGGAGCTGTTTTTT
>TRBJ1-1|TRBV6-5|TRBD1|NA
CASSEDTGVSEAFF
TGTGCCAGCAGTGAAGATACAGGGGTCTCTGAAGCTTTCTTT
>TRBJ1-1|TRBV28|TRBD1|NA
CASSPLSRGTEAFF
TGTGCCAGCAGTCCCCTCAGCAGGGGGACTGAAGCTTTCTTT
>TRBJ2-3|TRBV7-9|TRBD2|NA
CASSLGTSGYPDTQYF
TGTGCCAGCAGCTTAGGGACTAGCGGGTATCCAGATACGCAGTATTTT
>TRBJ1-5|TRBV7-2|NA|NA
CASADRIGNQPQHF
TGTGCCAGCGCAGACAGAATCGGCAATCAGCCCCAGCATTTT
>TRBJ2-3|TRBV15|NA|NA
CATSSNKYLRGDTQYF
TGTGCCACCAGCTCCAACAAATACCTAAGGGGGGATACGCAGTATTTT
>TRBJ2-5|TRBV9|NA|NA
CASSVGGGRQETQYF
TGTGCCAGCAGCGTAGGAGGCGGTCGTCAAGAGACCCAGTACTTC
>TRBJ2-2|TRBV4-1|NA|once
CASSHDETGELFF
TGCGCCAGCAGCCACGATGAGACCGGGGAGCTGTTTTTT
>TRBJ1-2|TRBV7-2|NA|NA
CASSLGWQDGIYGYTF
TGTGCCAGCAGCTTAGGTTGGCAGGATGGTATCTATGGCTACACCTTC